The entry below gives a single T cell receptor (beta chain) sequence along with its context. The data were taken from a study of shared clonotypes between healthy human individuals. CD45RO-negative, CCR7-positively selected cells formed the naive CD8 fraction, excluding terminally differentiated effector memory CD45RA+ cells. The protocol was immunoSEQ multiplex PCR, while the TCRdb copy is restricted to in-frame clones and leaves out a portion. The table lists around 2,000,000 clones, about 95% of them singletons. With 5 bases clipped from V and 12 bases from J, the junction kept 8 bases outside the gene matches. In germline, CDR1 is SGDLS, CDR2 YYNGEE. The CDR3 sequence is 13 residues long.

The origin of this receptor is a man younger than 35 in good health. Sample: naive CD8+ T cells sorted from blood. The chain couples TRBV9 to TRBJ2-3; the match to TRBD2 covers 11 bases. CDR3 coding DNA: TGTGCCAGCAGGGTTATAGCGGGAGGGCCACAGTATTTT. Amino acid sequence: CASRVIAGGPQYF.